Below are 4 T cell receptor beta chains sequenced from a single sample in a study of blood T cells in healthy people across ages (dated by TCRdb to the mid-2010s). The method behind the library was 5' RACE. Sequencing relied on an Illumina HiSeq 2500. A second PCR of about 7 to 12 cycles was performed with a sample-barcoded 5' primer and a J-beta primer mix. TCRdb applied fastp at Q25 and MiXCR to the public reads, then kept only in-frame beta chains. One record per CDR3 amino acid sequence lists the most common genes and DNA. Counted in this sample were 800,000 to 950,000 distinct CDR3 sequences; 40% to 60% of them appeared once. Roughly 13% of the sample belongs to the ten largest clones. Sequenced: blood. These receptors came from a man aged 25 to 40 in good health.

In its sample, this clonotype was seen a few times. This chain uses TRBV4-1 with TRBJ2-1; 7 nucleotides match TRBD1. The V gene's germline CDR1 is MGHRA and CDR2 YSYEKL. V lost 4 bases and J lost 5; bases outside the gene matches: 8. The CDR3 runs 15 residues. For the CDR3, the DNA is TGCGCCAGCAGCCCACCCATCGACAGGGACAATGAGCAGTTCTTC. Its translation: CASSPPIDRDNEQFF.

The V and J genes are TRBV28 and TRBJ2-7, with D uncertain. In germline, CDR1 is MDHEN, CDR2 SYDVKM. CDR3 length equals 15 residues. Deletions cut 5 bases from V and 2 bases from J, with 16 bases between. The CDR3 region has the DNA TGTGCCAGCAGTCCCAAGCACAGTTATGCCTACGAGCAGTACTTC. Translation: CASSPKHSYAYEQYF.

This clonotype was observed a few times. The chain carries TRBV4-1 and TRBJ1-6, with 9 nucleotides matching TRBD1. The CDR3 totals 16 residues. V gave up 0 bases and J gave up 5 bases; unmatched junction bases: 2. Germline V gene sequence: CDR1 MGHRA, CDR2 YSYEKL. CDR3 loop: CASSQDGTGNNSPLHF. The CDR3 region has the DNA TGCGCCAGCAGCCAAGACGGGACAGGGAATAATTCACCCCTCCACTTT.

This rearrangement joins TRBV12-3 or TRBV12-4 to TRBJ1-6; D not certain. The CDR3 runs 13 residues. V dropped 6 bases and J dropped 7 bases, with 10 bases sitting between them. The CDR3 sequence: CASSEPGNSPLHF. Here the CDR3 DNA reads TGTGCCAGCAGCGAACCCGGGAATTCACCCCTCCACTTT.